This T cell receptor (beta chain) is from a study of regulatory T cells in long-lasting Graves disease. Findings and caveats of the study: TRBV28, TRBJ1-2 and TRBJ2-5 were segments that persistent disease favored.

The time point: persistent/refractory GD, antithyroid drugs over 5 years with positive TRAb. TCR sequences were obtained from RNA taken from PBMCs. Graves' disease diagnosis used American Thyroid Association guidelines. Germline assignment: CDR1 MNHEY and CDR2 SMNVEV (reference sequence). V shed 6 bases, J shed 2 bases, and the junction held 9 bases outside the gene matches. The CDR3 is 17 residues long. This clonotype was observed many times. What it binds is unknown. Assembly of TCR beta libraries relied on iRepertoire HTBI primers together with Arm-PCR of CDR3 regions. Using its own MiXCR run on the multiplex PCR reads, TCRdb lists one record per CDR3 protein. The sample includes approximately 470,000 distinct CDR3 sequences, more than 20% of them seen just once.

V and J are TRBV27 and TRBJ1-6; 8 nucleotides line up with TRBD1. The sequence was obtained from a female donor with Graves disease. Sequencing used peripheral blood mononuclear cells (PBMCs), obtained when the disease was refractory, from a patient treated with antithyroid drugs. The chain's CDR3 is CASRPGQGAAYNSPLHF. The DNA of the CDR3 is TGTGCCAGCAGACCAGGACAGGGCGCAGCCTATAATTCACCCCTCCACTTT.